This TCR beta chain was recorded in a study of cytomegalovirus exposure and HLA in healthy donors. Findings and caveats of the study: Later analysis suggested most CMV-associated TCR beta chains were HLA-restricted.

Use of 60 Vbeta and 13 Jbeta primers characterized the PCR. This table comes from immunoSEQ multiplex PCR, and its TCRdb copy is limited to in-frame clones, with some not included. The sample lists about 140,000 clones, 55% to 80% occurring once. On this clone itself: Antigen unknown.

Sample: PBMCs. The clonotype originates from a human donor in good health.

The CDR3 loop reads CASSQGPGQVDSQYF. The CDR3 bases are TGCGCCAGCAGCCAAGGACCGGGACAGGTAGACTCGCAGTACTTC. The genes are TRBV4-1 and TRBJ2-7; TRBD1 agrees at 8 bases. The V and J ends lost 1 base and 9 bases, in that order; junction bases with no gene match: 11. CDR3 length equals 15 residues. Germline V gene lookup returns CDR1 MGHRA and CDR2 YSYEKL.